This T cell receptor (beta chain) was sequenced for a study of cytomegalovirus exposure and HLA in healthy donors. Points from the study as a whole: It was shown in a later analysis that HLA-associated TCR beta chains were more clonally expanded than other, equally common chains. TRBV6-2, TRBV6-3 and some other V segments were unresolvable in 87-base-pair reads. HLA alleles showed associations with 16,951 TCR beta sequences in a later analysis, at a 0.05 false discovery rate.

This clone came up a few times. No antigen is known for it. With V trimmed by 0 bases and J by 2 bases, 7 bases remained unmatched. CDR3 length: 17 amino acids. Germline values: CDR1 LGHNT, CDR2 FRNRAP. 60 Vbeta and 13 Jbeta primers were used in PCR. Assay: immunoSEQ multiplex PCR; the TCRdb copy retains only in-frame clones and omits some. This table holds roughly 100,000 clones, approximately 9% found once. The sample comprised PBMCs. This receptor was taken from a man aged 45-65 years in good health and CMV-seropositive. V usage is TRBV12-5 and J usage is TRBJ1-1, with TRBD1 matching 9 bases. In DNA form, the CDR3 reads TGTGCTAGTGGTTTGGTAGGACAGGGGTGGGCTAACACTGAAGCTTTCTTT. This gives the protein CASGLVGQGWANTEAFF.